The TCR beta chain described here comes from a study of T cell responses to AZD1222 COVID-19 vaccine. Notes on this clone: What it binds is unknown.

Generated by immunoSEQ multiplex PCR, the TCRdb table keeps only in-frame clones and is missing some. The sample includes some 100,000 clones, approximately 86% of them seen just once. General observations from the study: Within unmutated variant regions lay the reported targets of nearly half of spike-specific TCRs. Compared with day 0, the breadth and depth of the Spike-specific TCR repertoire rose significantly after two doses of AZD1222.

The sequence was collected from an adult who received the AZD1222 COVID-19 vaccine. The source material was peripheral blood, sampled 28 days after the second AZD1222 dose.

CDR3 nucleotide sequence: TGCAGCGTTGCCTGGGATAGCAATCAGCCCCAGCATTTT. This encodes CSVAWDSNQPQHF. The chain joins TRBV29-1 to TRBJ1-5; no clear D. The V gene lost 4 bases and the J gene lost 0 bases, with 7 bases spanning the gap. The CDR3 loop spans 13 amino acids. The germline CDR1 and CDR2 sequences are SQVTM and ANQGSEA.